These 21 T cell receptor beta chains came from one sample sequenced in a study of T cell responses to AZD1222 COVID-19 vaccine. Assay used: immunoSEQ multiplex PCR; TCRdb lists only in-frame clones, some missing. Of just under 90,000 clones in the sample, about 91% were seen once. Source: peripheral blood, taken on day 0 of MenACWY control vaccination. The receptors stem from an adult in good health.

The rearrangement uses TRBV4-1 and TRBJ1-2; D uncertain. This CDR3 comprises 15 residues. Trimming shortened V by 2 bases and J by 4 bases, and 14 bases separated the two germline ends. CDR1 MGHRA and CDR2 YSYEKL come from the germline V gene. CDR3 sequence reads: CASSQLLAAAYGYTF. The CDR3 region has the DNA TGCGCCAGCAGCCAATTATTAGCGGCTGCCTATGGCTACACCTTC.

The CDR3 bases are TGCAGCGTTGAAGGAGAAGTCACCGGGGAGCTGTTTTTT. Its translation: CSVEGEVTGELFF. The chain joins TRBV29-1 to TRBJ2-2; D not certain. Between the trimmed V and J ends, which lost 1 base and 4 bases, there was a span of 7 bases. The CDR3 runs 13 residues. CDR1 SQVTM and CDR2 ANQGSEA come from the germline V gene.

J is TRBJ2-3 and V is TRBV29-1; possible D gene TRBD1, 6 bases. The CDR3 consists of 14 residues. Germline lookup yields CDR1 SQVTM and CDR2 ANQGSEA. Trimming cost V 4 bases and J 0 bases, with 11 bases left between them. The CDR3 loop reads CSVAHRASTDTQYF. CDR3 bases: TGCAGCGTTGCACACAGGGCTAGCACAGATACGCAGTATTTT.

The chain has TRBV2 and TRBJ1-2; D is uncertain. The CDR3 is 12 amino acids. The germline gives CDR1 SNHLY, CDR2 FYNNEI. V was pared by 1 base and J by 4 bases, with 4 bases between. The DNA for the CDR3 is TGTGCCAGCAGTGAAGGTAGCTATGGCTACACCTTC. It is translated as CASSEGSYGYTF.

This clone was seen a few times. CDR3: CASSPFSDGEDYGYTF. DNA of the CDR3: TGCGCCAGCAGCCCCTTTTCCGACGGGGAGGACTATGGCTACACCTTC. The chain uses TRBV4-1 and TRBJ1-2; D is undetermined. The V gene lost 4 bases and the J gene lost 3 bases, with 18 bases spanning the gap. CDR1 is MGHRA, CDR2 YSYEKL, per germline. The length of the CDR3 is 16 residues.

The chain couples TRBV29-1 to TRBJ1-2; D is perhaps TRBD1 (5 bases). The CDR3 has 14 amino acids. Germline V gene data show CDR1 as SQVTM and CDR2 as ANQGSEA. V lost 5 bases and J 4 bases, leaving 17 bases between the germline ends. This chain's CDR3 is CSVLPGGGVYGYTF. The CDR3 DNA sequence: TGCAGCGTTCTACCTGGGGGGGGTGTCTATGGCTACACCTTC.

This chain uses TRBV3-1 (or the pseudogene TRBV3-2) with TRBJ1-5; possible D gene TRBD1, 6 bases. The germline V gene encodes CDR1 LGHDT and CDR2 YNNKEL (reference sequence). The CDR3 is 13 residues long. V was clipped by 4 bases and J by 4 bases, with 8 bases between them. This CDR3 reads CASSRGQNQPQHF. CDR3 coding DNA: TGTGCCAGCAGCCGCGGACAGAATCAGCCCCAGCATTTT.

Here the CDR3 reads CASEESRNYGYTF. The CDR3 DNA reads TGTGCCAGCGAAGAGAGCCGTAACTATGGCTACACCTTC. The chain links TRBV6-5 to TRBJ1-2; no clear D gene. V shed 8 bases and J shed 1 base, with 11 bases lying between them. The length of the CDR3 is 13 residues. Germline CDR1 MNHEY, CDR2 SVGAGI.

The DNA for the CDR3 is TGTGCCAGTAGTACCGGGGTTCGCACAGATACGCAGTATTTT. It yields the protein CASSTGVRTDTQYF. This chain joins TRBV19 and TRBJ2-3, with D perhaps TRBD2 (5 bases). V gave up 4 bases and J gave up 1 base, with 9 bases separating them. Germline V gene data show CDR1 as LNHDA and CDR2 as SQIVND (reference sequence). The CDR3 has 14 amino acids.

V and J are TRBV6-1 and TRBJ1-5, with D unclear. V was cut by 0 bases and J by 3 bases, with 12 bases left in between. Germline-derived CDR1 and CDR2 are MNHNS and SASEGT. CDR3 length: 16 amino acids. The CDR3 DNA is TGTGCCAGCAGTGAAGCGGGTACCAGGCCCAATCAGCCCCAGCATTTT. Its protein product is CASSEAGTRPNQPQHF.

The chain couples TRBV15 to TRBJ1-3, with TRBD1 identical over 10 bases. CDR1 is LNHNV, CDR2 YYDKDF, per germline (reference sequence). The CDR3 has 17 amino acids. Unmatched junction bases numbered 6, after V lost 1 base and J lost 3 bases. The CDR3 here is CATSRGRTGGFGNTIYF. CDR3 nucleotides: TGTGCCACCAGCAGAGGCCGGACAGGGGGTTTTGGAAACACCATATATTTT.

As to this clone: In the same sample, other DNA sequences code for this CDR3. The CDR3 region has the DNA TGTGCCAGCAGCAGAAGGACTAGCGAGCCGGATACGCAGTATTTT. Its translation: CASSRRTSEPDTQYF. This sequence joins TRBV13 and TRBJ2-3; the match to TRBD2 covers 9 bases. Germline CDR1 PRHDT, CDR2 FYEKMQ (reference sequence). V shed 5 bases, J shed 6 bases, and the junction held 9 bases outside the gene matches. CDR3 length: 15 residues.

The V call is TRBV2, the J call TRBJ1-6; TRBD1 aligns across 9 bases. Germline V CDR1 and CDR2: SNHLY, FYNNEI. The CDR3 is 16 residues long. Trimming at V came to 3 bases and at J to 7 bases, leaving 7 bases not matched to a gene. As DNA, the CDR3 is TGTGCCAGCAGTGAGGTTTCGGGACAGGGCAATTCACCCCTCCACTTT. This encodes CASSEVSGQGNSPLHF.

The chain has TRBV19 and TRBJ1-5; perhaps TRBD1 as D (5 bases). In germline, CDR1 is LNHDA, CDR2 SQIVND (reference sequence). V was trimmed by 10 bases and J by 7 bases, leaving 20 bases between them. The CDR3 is made up of 14 amino acids. CDR3 protein: CATKNRGSGQPQHF. Here the CDR3 DNA reads TGTGCCACCAAGAATAGGGGCTCTGGGCAGCCCCAGCATTTT.

The gene calls are TRBV29-1 and TRBJ1-5; the D gene is possibly TRBD1 (6 bases). Germline V gives CDR1 SQVTM, CDR2 ANQGSEA. CDR3 length: 12 amino acids. Trimming pared 4 bases from V and 2 bases from J, leaving 6 bases between. CDR3 DNA sequence: TGCAGCGTTGGACAGGGCAATCAGCCCCAGCATTTT. It translates to CSVGQGNQPQHF. The full variable domain, with the rest looked up from reference TRBV29-1 and TRBJ1-5, is SAVISQKPSRDICQRGTSLTIQCQVDSQVTMMFWYRQQPGQSLTLIATANQGSEATYESGFVIDKFPISRPNLTFSTLTVSNMSPEDSSIYLCSVGQGNQPQHFGDGTRLSIL.

The chain carries TRBV14 and TRBJ1-5; D is perhaps TRBD1 (5 bases). Trimming removed 3 bases at V and 7 bases at J, with 10 bases between. The germline V gene encodes CDR1 SGHDN and CDR2 FVKESK. This CDR3 region has 13 residues. CDR3 bases: TGTGCCAGCAGCCAGGAGAGGGGACAGCCCCAGCATTTT. The encoded protein is CASSQERGQPQHF.

The V call is TRBV4-3, the J call TRBJ1-6; weak D call: TRBD1 (6 bases). The CDR3 runs to 15 residues. Trimming took 1 base from V and 10 from J, leaving 14 bases between them. Germline V gene lookup returns CDR1 LGHNA and CDR2 YSLEER. In nucleotides, the CDR3 is TGCGCCAGCAGCCAAGGGTACAGGGAGGAATCACCCCTCCACTTT. It specifies CASSQGYREESPLHF.

The chain links TRBV6-5 to TRBJ1-5; D is undetermined. Germline V gene sequence: CDR1 MNHEY, CDR2 SVGAGI. This CDR3 comprises 14 residues. The ends were cut back, 4 bases at V and 0 bases at J, with 7 bases in the middle. The CDR3 bases are TGTGCCAGCAGTTCCACTTATAGCAATCAGCCCCAGCATTTT. Protein product: CASSSTYSNQPQHF.

The chain couples TRBV10-3 to TRBJ1-2, with no clear D. V lost 0 bases, J lost 7 bases, and 9 bases lay in between. CDR3 length: 13 amino acids. Looked up from germline, CDR1 is ENHRY and CDR2 is SYGVKD. CDR3 residues: CAISESPNTGYTF. CDR3 in DNA: TGTGCCATCAGTGAGTCGCCTAATACTGGCTACACCTTC.

The chain has TRBV7-3 and TRBJ2-1, with 7 bases matching TRBD1. Germline V gene data show CDR1 as SGHTA and CDR2 as FQGTGA. V trimming: 4 bases; J trimming: 4 bases; junction bases outside the gene matches: 13. The CDR3 is made up of 17 amino acids. CDR3 sequence: CASSSQRGTAYYNEQFF. CDR3 DNA sequence: TGTGCCAGCAGCTCACAAAGGGGGACAGCGTATTACAATGAGCAGTTCTTC.

The V call is TRBV7-7, the J call TRBJ2-7; D perhaps matches TRBD2 (6 bases). V shed 5 bases and J shed 0 bases, with 14 bases lying between them. This CDR3 contains 15 residues. Germline CDR1 reads SSHAT; CDR2 reads FNYEAQ (reference sequence). CDR3 sequence (DNA): TGTGCCAGCAGCCCCGGGTTAGCGGCCTCCTACGAGCAGTACTTC. Protein: CASSPGLAASYEQYF.